A single sample gave rise to the 29 T cell receptor beta chains below, sequenced in a study of T cells expressing NK-cell markers. TCRdb reanalyzed the 5' RACE reads and collapses them to one entry per CDR3 protein, without DNA. This sample's table has tens of thousands of distinct CDR3 sequences. The source material was blood T cells: a sorted CD56 or NKG2C T cell subset, CD4+ or CD8+ T cells, or bulk PBMC T cells (not recorded which). These receptors were taken from a man aged 18-75 years in good health.

This chain joins TRBV7-8 and TRBJ1-5; TCRdb proposes TRBD1, but this gene call is untestable without DNA. The germline CDR1 and CDR2 sequences are SGHVS and FQNEAQ. The CDR3 totals 14 residues. The CDR3 region is CASSQGGSNQPQHF. The whole variable domain, remainder taken from reference TRBV7-8 and TRBJ1-5, is GAGVSQSPRYKVAKRGQDVALRCDPISGHVSLFWYQQALGQGPEFLTYFQNEAQLDKSGLPSDRFFAERPEGSVSTLKIQRTQQEDSAVYLCASSQGGSNQPQHFGDGTRLSIL.

In terms of frequency, this clonotype is medium-sized (0.01 to 0.1%). The chain is built from TRBV27 and TRBJ1-1; the TRBD1 assignment by TCRdb is unverifiable without DNA. Germline V gene lookup returns CDR1 MNHEY and CDR2 SMNVEV (reference sequence). The CDR3 extends over 16 amino acids. CDR3 amino acids: CASNRKGARMNTEAFF.

This rearrangement joins TRBV3-1 to TRBJ2-5. The CDR3 totals 14 residues. Looked up from germline, CDR1 is LGHDT and CDR2 is YNNKEL (reference sequence). The CDR3 here is CASSPDRFGETQYF.

This chain connects TRBV20-1 to TRBJ2-2; with no DNA, the TCRdb D assignment of TRBD2 cannot be verified. Germline CDR1 is DFQATT and CDR2 is SNEGSKA (reference sequence). The CDR3 totals 16 residues. The CDR3 sequence is CSARGASGRNTGELFF.

The gene calls are TRBV28 and TRBJ2-3; the D call of TRBD1 rests on TCRdb alone, since no DNA is present to check it. Germline V gene lookup returns CDR1 MDHEN and CDR2 SYDVKM. The CDR3 consists of 11 residues. The CDR3 sequence is CASTSPGTQYF.

The rearrangement uses TRBV18 and TRBJ2-7; the D call from TCRdb, TRBD2, cannot be confirmed without DNA. Looked up from germline, CDR1 is KGHSH and CDR2 is LQKENI. This CDR3 has 15 amino acids. CDR3 region: CASSSGTVSSYEQYF.

The chain employs TRBV6-2 or TRBV6-3 and TRBJ2-5; TCRdb proposes TRBD1, but this gene call is untestable without DNA. There are 17 residues in the CDR3. The germline V gene has CDR1 MNHEY and CDR2 SVGEGT. CDR3 sequence: CASSTPTSTGGLETQYF.

This chain joins TRBV15 and TRBJ2-2. Germline CDR1 and CDR2: LNHNV and YYDKDF (reference sequence). This CDR3 region has 16 residues. CDR3 region: CATSRDKGVNTGELFF.

The chain combines TRBV4-3 with TRBJ1-2; TCRdb picks TRBD1, but there is no DNA to check that call. The CDR3 has 14 residues. CDR1 is LGHNA, CDR2 YSLEER, per germline. The CDR3 is CASSQTGQFYGYTF.

The chain joins TRBV7-9 to TRBJ1-4; TCRdb returns TRBD1, unconfirmable since there is no DNA. The CDR3 is 15 amino acids. Germline V gene data show CDR1 as SEHNR and CDR2 as FQNEAQ (reference sequence). This chain's CDR3 is CASSFGQGVNEKLFF.

This rearrangement joins TRBV6-2 or TRBV6-3 to TRBJ2-1; checking the TCRdb D call of TRBD1 is not possible without DNA. CDR1 is MNHEY and CDR2 is SVGEGT in the germline V gene. This CDR3 contains 15 residues. CDR3 amino acids: CASTLKRDRNNEQFF.

This chain links TRBV28 with TRBJ2-2; TCRdb returns TRBD1, unconfirmable since there is no DNA. The CDR3 has 16 residues. The germline CDR1 and CDR2 sequences are MDHEN and SYDVKM. CDR3 sequence: CASSSADRGHTGELFF.

The J gene is TRBJ2-7, the V gene TRBV4-2; TCRdb proposes TRBD2, but this gene call is untestable without DNA. This CDR3 spans 16 amino acids. The V gene's germline CDR1 is LGHNA and CDR2 YNFKEQ. CDR3 amino acids: CASSLAETSGANEQYF.

The chain joins TRBV7-2 to TRBJ1-4. CDR1 SGHTA and CDR2 FQGNSA come from the germline V gene. There are 15 residues in the CDR3. CDR3 protein: CASSPRRTTNEKLFF.

This chain connects TRBV29-1 to TRBJ2-5; TCRdb outputs TRBD1, but without DNA this stays unchecked. The CDR3 sequence is 12 residues long. Germline assignment: CDR1 SQVTM and CDR2 ANQGSEA. The CDR3 is CSVEEPRETQYF.

The CDR3 is CASSLQGRPYEQYF. The chain recombines TRBV5-1 with TRBJ2-7; TCRdb designates TRBD1, a call that cannot be tested without DNA. Germline V gene sequence: CDR1 SGHRS, CDR2 YFSETQ. CDR3 size: 14 residues.

V and J are TRBV6-5 and TRBJ2-4; the D gene TCRdb calls, TRBD1, cannot be checked with no DNA. Germline loops: CDR1 MNHEY, CDR2 SVGAGI. The CDR3 is 12 amino acids. The CDR3 region is CASQGAEDIQYF.

The chain employs TRBV20-1 and TRBJ2-3; TCRdb reports TRBD1, a call that lacks DNA to check it against. This CDR3 is 13 amino acids long. Germline loops: CDR1 DFQATT, CDR2 SNEGSKA (reference sequence). The CDR3 is CSAHLGATDTQYF.

The chain links TRBV7-2 to TRBJ2-7; TCRdb designates TRBD2, a call that cannot be tested without DNA. Looked up from germline, CDR1 is SGHTA and CDR2 is FQGNSA. The CDR3 is 15 amino acids. CDR3 residues: CASSPKTSGTYEQYF.

This chain uses TRBV27 with TRBJ1-5; the D call from TCRdb, TRBD1, cannot be confirmed without DNA. The CDR3 totals 14 residues. Germline loops: CDR1 MNHEY, CDR2 SMNVEV (reference sequence). The CDR3 reads CASSADRANQPQHF.

The V call is TRBV18, the J call TRBJ2-1; there is no DNA to check the TCRdb D call of TRBD1. CDR3 size: 13 residues. Germline-derived CDR1 and CDR2 are KGHSH and LQKENI. The CDR3 here is CASSPPTLGEQFF. Drawing the rest from reference TRBV18 and TRBJ2-1, the complete variable domain is NAGVMQNPRHLVRRRGQEARLRCSPMKGHSHVYWYRQLPEEGLKFMVYLQKENIIDESGMPKERFSAEFPKEGPSILRIQQVVRGDSAAYFCASSPPTLGEQFFGPGTRLTVL.

The chain carries TRBV19 and TRBJ1-1; no DNA is available, so the TRBD1 call from TCRdb remains unchecked. The V gene's germline CDR1 is LNHDA and CDR2 SQIVND (reference sequence). The CDR3 runs 16 residues. The CDR3 here is CASSIGRGRLFTEAFF.

The chain recombines TRBV27 with TRBJ1-1; TCRdb's D call of TRBD1 is untestable without DNA. The CDR3 covers 13 residues. Germline assignment: CDR1 MNHEY and CDR2 SMNVEV (reference sequence). CDR3 amino acids: CASSQKGRSEAFF.

The V gene is TRBV24-1, the J gene TRBJ2-2; TCRdb returns TRBD2, unconfirmable since there is no DNA. This CDR3 contains 15 residues. Looked up from germline, CDR1 is KGHDR and CDR2 is SFDVKD. The CDR3 is CATSDLSSATGELFF.

This chain connects TRBV4-2 to TRBJ1-6; the D gene TCRdb calls, TRBD1, cannot be checked with no DNA. This CDR3 contains 16 residues. The germline gives CDR1 LGHNA, CDR2 YNFKEQ. CDR3 sequence reads: CASSQDPGTGDSPLHF.

The J gene is TRBJ1-4, the V gene TRBV7-2. The CDR3 is 16 residues long. CDR1 is SGHTA and CDR2 is FQGNSA in the germline V gene. The CDR3 is CASSLSNPATNEKLFF.

The V call is TRBV6-2 or TRBV6-3, the J call TRBJ2-3. Looked up from germline, CDR1 is MNHEY and CDR2 is SVGEGT. CDR3 length equals 14 residues. CDR3 residues: CASSYTAYRDTQYF.

V gene TRBV7-2 combines with J gene TRBJ1-3. CDR1 and CDR2 (germline): SGHTA, FQGNSA. The CDR3 runs 14 residues. The chain's CDR3 is CASSEGGVGNTIYF.

The chain is built from TRBV5-1 and TRBJ2-6; TCRdb designates TRBD1, a call that cannot be tested without DNA. The CDR3 is made up of 14 amino acids. Germline V gene lookup returns CDR1 SGHRS and CDR2 YFSETQ. CDR3 sequence reads: CASSQGAGANVLTF.